These 13 T cell receptor beta chains originate from one sample sequenced in a study of blood T cell repertoires in COVID-19. This table comes from immunoSEQ multiplex PCR, and its TCRdb copy is limited to in-frame clones, with some not included. The table has approximately 260,000 clones, roughly nine tenths seen once; the top ten hold about 6%. The sequencing input was PBMCs or T cells enriched from blood (not recorded which). Receptor source: a woman between 25 and 40 years old with acute COVID-19.

The chain carries TRBV6-4 and TRBJ2-3; 10 nucleotides align to TRBD2. The V segment lost 5 bases and the J segment 4 bases; nucleotides outside the gene matches: 6. Germline values: CDR1 MRHNA, CDR2 SNTAGT. The CDR3 extends over 15 amino acids. The DNA for the CDR3 is TGTGCCAGCAGTCCCAGCGGGGGGGCCCCAGATACGCAGTATTTT. It translates to CASSPSGGAPDTQYF.

The chain links TRBV9 to TRBJ1-2; 7 positions match TRBD1. Germline CDR1 SGDLS, CDR2 YYNGEE. This CDR3 has 14 residues. The trim removed 1 base at V and 7 bases at J, leaving 7 bases unmatched. The CDR3 coding sequence is TGTGCCAGCAGCGTAAGAGACAGGGACGGTGGCTACACCTTC. Protein sequence: CASSVRDRDGGYTF.

The V gene is TRBV6-5, the J gene TRBJ2-3; weak D call: TRBD2 (6 bases). Germline lookup yields CDR1 MNHEY and CDR2 SVGAGI. The CDR3 totals 14 residues. V lost 7 bases to trimming and J lost 0 bases, with 11 bases between them. The CDR3 region has the DNA TGTGCCAGCAATAGCGGAACAAGCACAGATACGCAGTATTTT. Its translation: CASNSGTSTDTQYF.

The genes are TRBV4-2 and TRBJ2-2; D is perhaps TRBD2 (6 bases). Germline V gene data show CDR1 as LGHNA and CDR2 as YNFKEQ. Deletions cut 2 bases from V and 6 bases from J, with 16 bases between. This CDR3 comprises 16 residues. The chain's CDR3 is CASSQSGVPPAGELFF. The CDR3 DNA is TGTGCCAGCAGCCAATCGGGGGTTCCTCCCGCCGGGGAGCTGTTTTTT.

The chain uses TRBV7-9 and TRBJ2-3; 11 nucleotides line up with TRBD2. Germline lookup yields CDR1 SEHNR and CDR2 FQNEAQ (reference sequence). The CDR3 runs to 18 residues. V was pared by 3 bases and J by 6 bases, with 14 bases of the junction left unmatched. The CDR3 DNA is TGTGCCAGCAGCTTCTCTGGGGGGACTAGCGGCCCCAGGGATACGCAGTATTTT. It encodes CASSFSGGTSGPRDTQYF.

This chain links TRBV5-1 with TRBJ1-4; 7 bases agree with TRBD1. J was trimmed by 7 bases and V by 5 bases; bases with no gene match: 11. The CDR3 loop spans 15 amino acids. Germline V gene sequence: CDR1 SGHRS, CDR2 YFSETQ. Here the CDR3 reads CASSSRQGSAEKLFF. The DNA for the CDR3 is TGCGCCAGCAGTTCCAGACAGGGTTCGGCTGAAAAACTGTTTTTT.

The chain is built from TRBV6-5 and TRBJ2-7; tentatively, D is TRBD1 (6 bases). The ends were cut back, 6 bases at V and 0 bases at J, with 12 bases in the middle. The CDR3 consists of 14 residues. Per germline, CDR1 MNHEY and CDR2 SVGAGI. The CDR3 region has the DNA TGTGCCAGCAGAAGGACAGAAGCCTCCTACGAGCAGTACTTC. It codes for CASRRTEASYEQYF.

The rearrangement uses TRBV28 and TRBJ2-7, with 13 bases identical to TRBD2. The CDR3 totals 15 residues. V gave up 5 bases and J gave up 5 bases; unmatched junction bases: 6. The germline CDR1 and CDR2 sequences are MDHEN and SYDVKM. For the CDR3, the DNA is TGTGCCAGCAGTCTGACTAGCGGGAGGCCGGACGAGCAGTACTTC. Encoded protein: CASSLTSGRPDEQYF.

The genes are TRBV9 and TRBJ1-2, with D possibly being TRBD1 (5 bases). The CDR3 covers 14 residues. Germline V gene data show CDR1 as SGDLS and CDR2 as YYNGEE. V lost 4 bases and J 6 bases, leaving 16 bases between the germline ends. CDR3 sequence (DNA): TGTGCCAGCAGCACCCACCTCTTGACAGATGGCTACACCTTC. Encoded protein: CASSTHLLTDGYTF.

The V call is TRBV28, the J call TRBJ2-3; a weak D match, TRBD2 (6 bases). Germline V gives CDR1 MDHEN, CDR2 SYDVKM. This CDR3 has 17 amino acids. V lost 3 bases and J lost 0, with 16 bases in between. The CDR3 protein is CASSLWGDVTSTDTQYF. DNA for the CDR3: TGTGCCAGCAGTTTGTGGGGGGACGTCACTAGCACAGATACGCAGTATTTT.

The chain has TRBV28 and TRBJ2-6; 7 bases match TRBD1. This CDR3 contains 15 residues. CDR1 MDHEN and CDR2 SYDVKM come from the germline V gene. With 4 bases clipped from V and 2 bases from J, the junction kept 2 bases outside the gene matches. The CDR3 here is CASSSTGAGANVLTF. For the CDR3, the DNA is TGTGCCAGCAGTTCTACAGGGGCTGGGGCCAACGTCCTGACTTTC.

The chain's CDR3 is CAISGTGNSGANVLTF. The CDR3 nucleotides read TGTGCCATCAGTGGGACAGGGAACTCTGGGGCCAACGTCCTGACTTTC. V gene TRBV10-3 combines with J gene TRBJ2-6, with TRBD1 matching over 8 bases. V was pared by 4 bases and J by 0 bases, with 2 bases of the junction left unmatched. Germline V gene lookup returns CDR1 ENHRY and CDR2 SYGVKD. The CDR3 spans 16 residues.

V and J are TRBV28 and TRBJ1-2, with 7 positions matching TRBD1. V shed 5 bases, J shed 2 bases, and the junction held 5 bases outside the gene matches. CDR3 size: 14 residues. The germline V gene encodes CDR1 MDHEN and CDR2 SYDVKM. CDR3 residues: CASSAMTGNYGYTF. In nucleotides, the CDR3 is TGTGCCAGCAGTGCGATGACAGGGAACTATGGCTACACCTTC.